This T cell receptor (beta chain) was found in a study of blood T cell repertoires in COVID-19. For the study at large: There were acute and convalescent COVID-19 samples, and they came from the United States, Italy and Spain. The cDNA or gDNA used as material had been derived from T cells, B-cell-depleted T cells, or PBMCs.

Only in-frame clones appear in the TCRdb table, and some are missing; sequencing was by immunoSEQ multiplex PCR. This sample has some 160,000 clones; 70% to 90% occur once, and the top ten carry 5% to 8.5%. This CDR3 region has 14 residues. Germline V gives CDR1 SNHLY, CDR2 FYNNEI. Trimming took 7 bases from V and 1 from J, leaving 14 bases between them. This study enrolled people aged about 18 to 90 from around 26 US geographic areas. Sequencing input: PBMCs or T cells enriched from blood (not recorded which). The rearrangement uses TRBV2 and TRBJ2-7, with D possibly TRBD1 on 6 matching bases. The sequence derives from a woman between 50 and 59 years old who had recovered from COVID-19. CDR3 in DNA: TGTGCCAGCATCTCAAACAGGGATTCCTACGAGCAGTACTTC. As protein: CASISNRDSYEQYF.